The T cell receptor (beta chain) under discussion was sequenced for a study of T-cell memory formation after mild COVID-19. Notes on this clonotype: At one of its ends the junction is not consistent with the germline gene, which may arise from a read error.

The CDR3 is made up of 14 amino acids. The germline V gene encodes CDR1 SGDLS and CDR2 YYNGEE. MiXCR, applied by TCRdb to the 5' RACE reads, yields one record per CDR3 protein. The sample records 300,000 to 350,000 distinct CDR3 sequences, approximately 15% being singletons. Sequences were obtained from PBMCs or a T cell subset sorted from them (not recorded which). The genes are TRBV9 and TRBJ2-1; possibly TRBD2 for D (5 bases). This receptor was obtained from a man younger than 30 who had mild COVID-19 (a few samples of this study predate the infection). Cell type and time point are not known. The CDR3, as DNA: TGTGCCAGCAGCCCCCAACTAGTTTACAGTGAGCAGTTCTTC. Its translation: CASSPQLVYSEQFF.